Following are 25 T cell receptor beta chains from one sample sequenced in a study of T cell responses to AZD1222 COVID-19 vaccine. Clones were sequenced by immunoSEQ multiplex PCR, and TCRdb holds only the in-frame ones, with some missing. The sample holds 85,000 to 100,000 clones, under 90% seen once. The sequencing here drew on peripheral blood, taken on day 0 of AZD1222 vaccination. Every receptor here comes from an adult in good health.

This chain joins TRBV5-1 and TRBJ2-7, with 8 bases aligning to TRBD1. Trimming took 4 bases from V and 6 from J; bases not matched to a gene: 6. CDR1 SGHRS and CDR2 YFSETQ come from the germline V gene. The CDR3 extends over 13 amino acids. The DNA of the CDR3 is TGCGCCAGCAGCCGGGGACAGGTTGCCGAGCAGTACTTC. Protein product: CASSRGQVAEQYF.

The chain joins TRBV28 to TRBJ1-1; perhaps TRBD1 as D (6 bases). In germline, CDR1 is MDHEN, CDR2 SYDVKM. V was shortened by 3 bases and J by 6 bases, with 14 bases between the two germline ends. The CDR3 covers 14 residues. DNA for the CDR3: TGTGCCAGCAGTTTGGGCCAGGGGTTCGCTGAAGCTTTCTTT. Translation: CASSLGQGFAEAFF.

Here the CDR3 DNA reads TGTGCCAGCAGTTACGAGGGTCCCACCTCAGAGACCCAGTACTTC. Its translation: CASSYEGPTSETQYF. V usage is TRBV6-6 and J usage is TRBJ2-5; tentatively, D is TRBD2 (5 bases). The germline V gene encodes CDR1 MNHNY and CDR2 SVGAGI (reference sequence). This CDR3 has 15 residues. The ends were cut back, 2 bases at V and 4 bases at J, with 14 bases in the middle.

There are a few counts of this clone. The chain carries TRBV2 and TRBJ2-5; a possible D gene is TRBD1 (5 bases). The CDR3 length is 12 residues. The V gene lost 0 bases and the J gene lost 12 bases, with 11 bases spanning the gap. Looked up from germline, CDR1 is SNHLY and CDR2 is FYNNEI. In nucleotides, the CDR3 is TGTGCCAGCAGTGAAGCGACAGCTCCGGAGTACTTC. This translates into CASSEATAPEYF.

The V and J genes are TRBV3-1 (or the pseudogene TRBV3-2) and TRBJ2-6; D remains unclear. Trimming removed 4 bases at V and 0 bases at J, with 7 bases between. Germline V gives CDR1 LGHDT, CDR2 YNNKEL (reference sequence). This CDR3 is 15 amino acids long. CDR3 amino acids: CASSRTASGANVLTF. The CDR3 DNA sequence: TGTGCCAGCAGCCGGACGGCCTCTGGGGCCAACGTCCTGACTTTC.

The V gene is TRBV19, the J gene TRBJ2-7; tentative D call: TRBD2 (6 bases). This CDR3 has 13 residues. V was pared by 7 bases and J by 1 base, with 11 bases between. The germline V gene encodes CDR1 LNHDA and CDR2 SQIVND (reference sequence). CDR3 in DNA: TGTGCCAGTACCCCAGGGACTTCCTACGAGCAGTACTTC. This codes for CASTPGTSYEQYF.

The chain combines TRBV18 with TRBJ2-7, with D maybe TRBD1 (6 bases). Trimming removed 8 bases at V and 7 bases at J, with 18 bases between. Per the germline V gene, CDR1 is KGHSH and CDR2 is LQKENI. The CDR3 totals 13 residues. This CDR3 is CASTTQGGREQYF. The CDR3 DNA sequence: TGTGCCAGCACCACCCAAGGGGGAAGAGAGCAGTACTTC.

The rearrangement links TRBV1 to TRBJ1-5. TRBV1 is listed as a pseudogene. The CDR3 spans 14 residues. CDR3 loop: CTSSPIGGNQPQHF. DNA of the CDR3: TGCACCAGCAGCCCGATTGGGGGAAATCAGCCCCAGCATTTT.

V and J are TRBV7-2 and TRBJ2-2; 7 bases map to TRBD2. V lost 5 bases, J lost 5 bases, and 11 bases stayed unmatched. The CDR3 has 16 amino acids. The germline V gene has CDR1 SGHTA and CDR2 FQGNSA. The CDR3 protein is CASSPLAAQRTGELFF. CDR3 nucleotides: TGTGCCAGCAGCCCTCTAGCGGCCCAACGGACCGGGGAGCTGTTTTTT.

The chain combines TRBV19 with TRBJ2-2, with 7 bases matching TRBD2. Germline loops: CDR1 LNHDA, CDR2 SQIVND (reference sequence). V was pared by 7 bases and J by 6 bases, with 11 bases of the junction left unmatched. This CDR3 has 15 residues. The CDR3 nucleotides read TGTGCCAGTACAAACCGTGGGGGAGGGGCCGGGGAGCTGTTTTTT. It codes for CASTNRGGGAGELFF.

V and J are TRBV29-1 and TRBJ2-5, with a tentative D call TRBD2 (7 bases). V was pared by 6 bases and J by 1 base, with 12 bases between. The germline gives CDR1 SQVTM, CDR2 ANQGSEA. CDR3 size: 13 residues. CDR3 loop: CSVGRDTQETQYF. DNA for the CDR3: TGCAGCGTGGGGAGGGACACCCAAGAGACCCAGTACTTC.

The chain employs TRBV19 and TRBJ1-4; 9 bases match TRBD1. The trim removed 3 bases at V and 8 bases at J, leaving 10 bases unmatched. Per germline, CDR1 LNHDA and CDR2 SQIVND (reference sequence). The CDR3 sequence is 16 residues long. For the CDR3, the DNA is TGTGCCAGTAGTATCATCTCCGGACAGGGGACGGAAAAACTGTTTTTT. This encodes CASSIISGQGTEKLFF. The full variable domain, its missing parts supplied by reference TRBV19 and TRBJ1-4, is DGGITQSPKYLFRKEGQNVTLSCEQNLNHDAMYWYRQDPGQGLRLIYYSQIVNDFQKGDIAEGYSVSREKKESFPLTVTSAQKNPTAFYLCASSIISGQGTEKLFFGSGTQLSVL.

This clone occurred once. This chain connects TRBV11-2 to TRBJ1-1; 8 positions match TRBD1. V gave up 8 bases and J gave up 3 bases; unmatched junction bases: 11. In germline, CDR1 is SGHAT, CDR2 FQNNGV. The CDR3 length is 15 residues. As DNA, the CDR3 is TGTGCCAGCGTACCGGGACAGGCACAATACACTGAAGCTTTCTTT. It is translated as CASVPGQAQYTEAFF.

The rearrangement joins TRBV12-5 to TRBJ2-5, with 15 bases identical to TRBD2. The CDR3 covers 18 residues. J gave up 0 bases and V 6 bases, and 8 bases lay outside the gene matches. Germline V gives CDR1 LGHNT, CDR2 FRNRAP. CDR3 in DNA: TGTGCTAGTGGCCCACCCGGGACTAGCGGGGGGTACCAAGAGACCCAGTACTTC. Translated: CASGPPGTSGGYQETQYF. The full variable domain, in which reference TRBV12-5 and TRBJ2-5 provide the parts outside the CDR3, is DARVTQTPRHKVTEMGQEVTMRCQPILGHNTVFWYRQTMMQGLELLAYFRNRAPLDDSGMPKDRFSAEMPDATLATLKIQPSEPRDSAVYFCASGPPGTSGGYQETQYFGPGTRLLVL.

CDR3 sequence reads: CASSLLGDRERNGYTF. As DNA, the CDR3 is TGTGCCAGCAGCTTATTAGGGGACAGGGAGAGGAATGGCTACACCTTC. The chain combines TRBV5-4 with TRBJ1-2, with 9 bases lining up with TRBD1. Germline loops: CDR1 SGHNT, CDR2 YYREEE (reference sequence). V gave up 2 bases and J gave up 6 bases; unmatched junction bases: 11. The CDR3 covers 16 residues.

The chain carries TRBV7-3 and TRBJ2-2; TRBD1 agrees at 10 bases. Germline CDR1 reads SGHTA; CDR2 reads FQGTGA. J lost 5 bases, V lost 4 bases, and 7 bases had no gene match. CDR3 length: 16 residues. CDR3 nucleotide sequence: TGTGCCAGCAGCTCCCAGACAGGGGGCGTTACCGGGGAGCTGTTTTTT. It codes for CASSSQTGGVTGELFF.

This clone was found a few times. The chain employs TRBV3-1 (or the pseudogene TRBV3-2) and TRBJ1-6; 9 positions agree with TRBD1. V dropped 4 bases and J dropped 9; count of bases not matched to a gene: 4. This CDR3 is 14 amino acids long. Germline V gene sequence: CDR1 LGHDT, CDR2 YNNKEL (reference sequence). CDR3 residues: CASSLGQGSSPLHF. The CDR3 DNA is TGTGCCAGCAGCCTGGGACAGGGTAGTTCACCCCTCCACTTT.

The V gene is TRBV12-3 or TRBV12-4, the J gene TRBJ1-1; D unclear. The CDR3 length is 11 residues. V lost 1 base and J 6 bases, leaving 3 bases between the germline ends. CDR3 coding DNA: TGTGCCAGCAGTTTAGGGGCTGAAGCTTTCTTT. It specifies CASSLGAEAFF.

The chain joins TRBV7-9 to TRBJ2-7; D is perhaps TRBD1 or TRBD2 (5 bases each). V was shortened by 10 bases and J by 5 bases, with 18 bases between the two germline ends. CDR3 length: 13 amino acids. In germline, CDR1 is SEHNR, CDR2 FQNEAQ (reference sequence). The CDR3 region has the DNA TGTGCCACCAGGGACCGACAGAGGGACGAGCAGTACTTC. This sequence encodes CATRDRQRDEQYF.

DNA for the CDR3: TGTGCCAGTAGTGAGGGGGCGGGTAGCAATCAGCCCCAGCATTTT. Translation: CASSEGAGSNQPQHF. The chain joins TRBV19 to TRBJ1-5; 7 bases align to TRBD1. The germline gives CDR1 LNHDA, CDR2 SQIVND (reference sequence). CDR3 size: 15 residues. With 5 bases clipped from V and 0 bases from J, the junction kept 4 bases outside the gene matches.

Points on this clone: Relative to the germline gene, one junction end is altered; a read error may explain this. The rearrangement joins TRBV5-6 to TRBJ2-1; D is uncertain. CDR1 and CDR2 (germline): SGHDT, YYEEEE. CDR3 length: 15 residues. CDR3 nucleotides: TGTGCCGGCAGCTTGTTAGAGAGCTCCTACAATGAGCAGTTCTTC. As protein: CAGSLLESSYNEQFF.

The V gene is TRBV19, the J gene TRBJ2-1; maybe TRBD2 (6 bases). This CDR3 comprises 16 residues. The V end lost 4 bases, the J end lost 3 bases, and 16 bases lay between the germline ends. CDR1 and CDR2 from the germline V gene are LNHDA and SQIVND (reference sequence). The CDR3: CASSKMIAADYNEQFF. The CDR3 bases are TGTGCCAGTAGTAAGATGATAGCGGCAGACTACAATGAGCAGTTCTTC.

This chain uses TRBV30 with TRBJ1-4; no clear D gene. Germline assignment: CDR1 GTSNPN and CDR2 SVGIG (reference sequence). V shed 0 bases and J shed 8 bases, with 13 bases lying between them. This CDR3 is 14 amino acids long. CDR3 nucleotide sequence: TGTGCCTGGAGTGTACGGTCGGGAGGGGAAAAACTGTTTTTT. Its translation: CAWSVRSGGEKLFF. The entire variable domain, with the rest obtained from reference TRBV30 and TRBJ1-4, is as follows: SQTIHQWPATLVQPVGSPLSLECTVEGTSNPNLYWYRQAAGRGLQLLFYSVGIGQISSEVPQNLSASRPQDRQFILSSKKLLLSDSGFYLCAWSVRSGGEKLFFGSGTQLSVL.

This rearrangement joins TRBV6-4 to TRBJ2-3, with D perhaps TRBD2 (6 bases). Germline V gene data show CDR1 as MRHNA and CDR2 as SNTAGT. V was pared by 3 bases and J by 3 bases, with 13 bases between. This CDR3 region has 15 residues. CDR3 in amino acids: CASSEGSGATDTQYF. The CDR3 coding sequence is TGTGCCAGCAGTGAAGGATCGGGAGCGACAGATACGCAGTATTTT.

The chain has TRBV5-1 and TRBJ2-5, with D possibly matching TRBD2 (6 bases). V lost 4 bases and J lost 2, with 21 bases in between. The CDR3 has 17 residues. CDR1 is SGHRS, CDR2 YFSETQ, per germline. The CDR3 DNA reads as TGCGCCAGCAGCCCGGGTCACGGAGGGGCAGGACAAGAGACCCAGTACTTC. It translates to CASSPGHGGAGQETQYF.